This T cell receptor beta chain was observed in a study of T cells in Graves' hyperthyroidism and ophthalmopathy. Study-wide findings and caveats: From stable hyperthyroidism, ophthalmopathy was separated by a 13 V-J model. Blood also carried most thyroid clonotypes expanded above 0.001.

This CDR3 region has 14 residues. V lost 7 bases to trimming and J lost 0 bases, with 9 bases between them. In germline, CDR1 is MDHEN, CDR2 SYDVKM. On this clonotype itself: Antigen specificity is unknown. A much larger clone differs by one base, so this may be a read error.

RNA transcripts yielded amplified TCR beta CDR3 regions. The TCR CDR3 was amplified in a first-round RT-PCR using the HTBI primer set. TCRdb re-called the multiplex PCR reads through MiXCR, storing one row per CDR3 protein. The table lists hundreds of thousands of distinct CDR3 sequences, about 16% of them singletons, with less than 3.5% in the top ten. The source material was blood. The source of this sequence is a woman between 35 and 50 years old with Graves' ophthalmopathy. The V gene is TRBV28, the J gene TRBJ2-2; D possibly corresponds to TRBD2 (6 bases). As DNA, the CDR3 is TGTGCCAGCACCCGCGGGACGAACACCGGGGAGCTGTTTTTT. Residues: CASTRGTNTGELFF.